These 14 T cell receptor beta chains originate from one sample sequenced in a study of cytomegalovirus exposure and HLA in healthy donors (dated by TCRdb to about 2017). Receptor amplification or capture employed the immunoSEQ multiplex PCR assay. The multiplex PCR relied on a mix of 60 forward primers for TCR Vbeta segments and 13 reverse primers for TCR Jbeta segments. TCRdb mirrors the immuneACCESS table, restricted to in-frame sequences. Some clones are absent from its copies; in checked studies, under half trace to an unresolved V gene, and the reason for the others is unknown. Within this sample are just under 80,000 clones, with around 84% of them counted one time only. The leading ten clones occupy approximately 4.5% of the sample. Sequencing was done on a sample of PBMCs. These receptors were collected from a middle-aged man in good health and CMV-seronegative.

The count of this clone is one. The chain has TRBV6-4 and TRBJ2-1; 8 bases fit TRBD2. The trim removed 6 bases at V and 5 bases at J, leaving 3 bases unmatched. Germline CDR1 reads MRHNA; CDR2 reads SNTAGT. The CDR3 is 13 amino acids. CDR3: CASSQRENNEQFF. The CDR3 DNA reads as TGTGCCAGCAGCCAGCGGGAGAACAATGAGCAGTTCTTC.

The chain combines TRBV30 with TRBJ2-3, with no clear D. V dropped 0 bases and J dropped 3 bases, with 7 bases sitting between them. CDR1 GTSNPN and CDR2 SVGIG come from the germline V gene (reference sequence). This CDR3 is built from 13 residues. The CDR3 region has the DNA TGTGCCTGGAGTGTCGTAGTAACAGATACGCAGTATTTT. Its translation is CAWSVVVTDTQYF.

V and J are TRBV29-1 and TRBJ2-1, with D perhaps matching TRBD2 (5 bases). Trimming took off 2 bases at V and 9 bases at J, with 14 bases between the two ends. The CDR3 extends over 13 amino acids. Per germline, CDR1 SQVTM and CDR2 ANQGSEA. This chain's CDR3 is CSVETRAAAEQFF. The CDR3 DNA is TGCAGCGTTGAAACGAGGGCGGCCGCTGAGCAGTTCTTC.

The chain links TRBV7-9 to TRBJ1-1, with D possibly TRBD1 on 5 matching bases. V lost 2 bases to trimming and J lost 0 bases, with 7 bases between them. The CDR3 runs to 14 residues. The germline CDR1 and CDR2 sequences are SEHNR and FQNEAQ (reference sequence). This CDR3 is CASSLRGMNTEAFF. CDR3 sequence (DNA): TGTGCCAGCAGCTTAAGGGGAATGAACACTGAAGCTTTCTTT.

The CDR3 coding sequence is TGTGCCAGCAGCCAAGAGGCCGGAGACGAGCAGTACTTC. It is translated as CASSQEAGDEQYF. The chain recombines TRBV4-2 with TRBJ2-7, with unresolved D. The germline V and J ends were trimmed by 0 bases and 5 bases, with 8 bases remaining between them. The CDR3 sequence is 13 residues long. Germline V CDR1 and CDR2: LGHNA, YNFKEQ.

The V gene is TRBV5-1, the J gene TRBJ2-4; D may be TRBD1 (6 bases). This CDR3 spans 16 amino acids. Looked up from germline, CDR1 is SGHRS and CDR2 is YFSETQ. V lost 3 bases, J lost 0 bases, and 13 bases lay in between. CDR3 residues: CASSSVSGVAKNIQYF. CDR3 DNA sequence: TGCGCCAGCAGCTCGGTGTCAGGGGTAGCCAAAAACATTCAGTACTTC.

As to this clone: The junction shows a germline mismatch at one end, possibly a read error. The same CDR3 is also encoded by other DNA sequences in this sample. The chain employs TRBV7-2 and TRBJ2-2; 9 positions agree with TRBD1. The CDR3 has 16 residues. Per the germline V gene, CDR1 is SGHTA and CDR2 is FQGNSA. The CDR3 DNA follows: TGTGCCAGCAGCACCGGACAGGGGACCTACACTGGGGAGCTGTTTTTT. This sequence encodes CASSTGQGTYTGELFF.

This clone was seen a few times. This sequence joins TRBV29-1 and TRBJ2-7; D may be TRBD2 (6 bases). Germline-derived CDR1 and CDR2 are SQVTM and ANQGSEA. The CDR3 contains 12 residues. V lost 5 bases, J lost 2 bases, and 10 bases lay in between. The CDR3 loop is CSVRRGPYEQYF. The CDR3 DNA reads as TGCAGCGTTAGGCGGGGTCCCTACGAGCAGTACTTC.

V gene TRBV19 combines with J gene TRBJ2-3; 8 positions match TRBD1. V gave up 5 bases and J gave up 1 base; unmatched junction bases: 5. Germline V gene data show CDR1 as LNHDA and CDR2 as SQIVND (reference sequence). The CDR3 is 15 amino acids. The CDR3: CASSHPGQGTDTQYF. In DNA, the CDR3 is TGTGCCAGTAGTCACCCGGGACAGGGCACAGATACGCAGTATTTT.

The chain links TRBV19 to TRBJ1-5, with 8 positions matching TRBD1. Germline assignment: CDR1 LNHDA and CDR2 SQIVND (reference sequence). J was trimmed by 4 bases and V by 0 bases; bases with no gene match: 8. This CDR3 has 17 residues. DNA of the CDR3: TGTGCCAGTAGTATAGACCGTCCCGGGACAGGAAATCAGCCCCAGCATTTT. This gives the protein CASSIDRPGTGNQPQHF.

The count of this clone is one. The junction departs from germline at one end; a sequencing error may be responsible. J is TRBJ2-3 and V is TRBV6-5; 7 nucleotides match TRBD2. The CDR3 spans 13 residues. Per the germline V gene, CDR1 is MNHEY and CDR2 is SVGAGI. The CDR3 bases are TGTGTCAGCACAGGAGCGGGATTAGTTACGCAGTATTTT. It specifies CVSTGAGLVTQYF.

The chain combines TRBV2 with TRBJ2-7; 9 positions match TRBD2. Germline-derived CDR1 and CDR2 are SNHLY and FYNNEI. The CDR3 runs to 15 residues. After removal of 0 bases from V and 7 bases from J, the junction contained 7 bases not matched to a gene. The CDR3 spells CASSEARAGGEEQYF. CDR3 sequence (DNA): TGTGCCAGCAGTGAAGCGAGGGCGGGAGGGGAAGAGCAGTACTTC.

This sequence joins TRBV19 and TRBJ1-2, with 7 bases matching TRBD1. There are 19 residues in the CDR3. V shed 3 bases, J shed 5 bases, and the junction held 21 bases outside the gene matches. From germline, CDR1 is LNHDA and CDR2 SQIVND (reference sequence). In nucleotides, the CDR3 is TGTGCCAGTAGTATCAAAGGGGGCGCGTTCGCAAATCCTACTTATGGCTACACCTTC. Amino acid sequence: CASSIKGGAFANPTYGYTF.

The J gene is TRBJ2-7, the V gene TRBV6-5, with 8 bases that match TRBD1. The germline V gene encodes CDR1 MNHEY and CDR2 SVGAGI. Trimming took 5 bases from V and 0 from J; bases not matched to a gene: 3. The CDR3 contains 14 residues. DNA of the CDR3: TGTGCCAGCAGTCGGGACAGGAGCTCCTACGAGCAGTACTTC. Translating it yields CASSRDRSSYEQYF.